The rows below give T cell receptor beta chains drawn from one sample of a study of blood T cell repertoires in COVID-19. Profiled with immunoSEQ multiplex PCR; TCRdb holds only in-frame clones, not every one. Among roughly 120,000 clones, approximately 84% were seen once, and the ten largest hold approximately 2%. The sample taken for sequencing was peripheral blood. All receptors derive from a man in his 70s with acute or convalescent COVID-19. Both conserved end residues are part of each CDR3. D genes are given only for firm matches.

V gene: TRBV24-1; J gene: TRBJ2-1; D gene: TRBD2; CDR3 protein: CATSDGGGNYNEQFF
V gene: TRBV20-1; J gene: TRBJ1-6; D gene: -; CDR3 protein: CSASPGTRDSPLHF
V gene: TRBV15; J gene: TRBJ1-2; D gene: -; CDR3 protein: CATSRDLGGNYGYTF
V gene: TRBV7-2; J gene: TRBJ1-2; D gene: TRBD1; CDR3 protein: CASSLVGQGNGYTF
V gene: TRBV2; J gene: TRBJ1-1; D gene: -; CDR3 protein: CASKGELNTEAFF
V gene: TRBV5-1; J gene: TRBJ2-1; D gene: -; CDR3 protein: CASSLTQTSNEQFF
V gene: TRBV6-5; J gene: TRBJ2-3; D gene: -; CDR3 protein: CASSRHVSPDTQYF
V gene: TRBV5-1; J gene: TRBJ2-5; D gene: TRBD1; CDR3 protein: CASSFGDRALQETQYF
V gene: TRBV28; J gene: TRBJ2-7; D gene: TRBD2; CDR3 protein: CASSLSGLAGAYEQYF
V gene: TRBV21-1; J gene: TRBJ2-3; D gene: -; CDR3 protein: CASSNWRTSFSTSTDTQYF
V gene: TRBV27; J gene: TRBJ1-1; D gene: -; CDR3 protein: CASSLEGLNTEAFF
V gene: TRBV2; J gene: TRBJ1-6; D gene: -; CDR3 protein: CASRSQGPNSPLHF
V gene: TRBV2; J gene: TRBJ1-2; D gene: -; CDR3 protein: CASSESGIANYGYTF
V gene: TRBV19; J gene: TRBJ1-6; D gene: TRBD1; CDR3 protein: CASSIDGRRDRNYSPLHF
V gene: TRBV7-9; J gene: TRBJ1-6; D gene: -; CDR3 protein: CASSLQATSNSPLHF
V gene: TRBV5-5; J gene: TRBJ1-5; D gene: TRBD1; CDR3 protein: CASSPIPGQGKGNQPQHF
V gene: TRBV5-1; J gene: TRBJ2-2; D gene: TRBD1; CDR3 protein: CASRGQGGTGELFF
V gene: TRBV28; J gene: TRBJ2-3; D gene: TRBD2; CDR3 protein: CASSPRGGVTDTQYF
V gene: TRBV9; J gene: TRBJ2-6; D gene: TRBD1; CDR3 protein: CASSTYRGSGANVLTF
V gene: TRBV4-1; J gene: TRBJ1-6; D gene: -; CDR3 protein: CASSRRQNSPLHF
V gene: TRBV3-1/TRBV3-2; J gene: TRBJ2-5; D gene: TRBD2; CDR3 protein: CASSPTGTSGGLGTQYF
V gene: TRBV29-1; J gene: TRBJ2-7; D gene: -; CDR3 protein: CSVEDVPPWTDEPYEQYF
V gene: TRBV4-2; J gene: TRBJ2-7; D gene: TRBD1; CDR3 protein: CASSQEGGLVPVEQYF
V gene: TRBV7-8; J gene: TRBJ1-4; D gene: -; CDR3 protein: CASSPDRRRRLFF
V gene: TRBV6-5; J gene: TRBJ1-2; D gene: -; CDR3 protein: CASSYRTSGGGGYTF
V gene: TRBV28; J gene: TRBJ1-3; D gene: -; CDR3 protein: CASSLFAGRLSGNTIYF
V gene: TRBV6-5; J gene: TRBJ1-4; D gene: -; CDR3 protein: CASRLLLATNEKLFF
V gene: TRBV30; J gene: TRBJ1-1; D gene: -; CDR3 protein: CAWRGAGTEAFF
V gene: TRBV15; J gene: TRBJ2-3; D gene: TRBD2; CDR3 protein: CATSTRGGVDTQYF
V gene: TRBV5-1; J gene: TRBJ2-2; D gene: TRBD1; CDR3 protein: CASTGTGANTGELFF
V gene: TRBV5-1; J gene: TRBJ2-7; D gene: -; CDR3 protein: CASSLSQSYEQYF
V gene: TRBV5-1; J gene: TRBJ1-1; D gene: -; CDR3 protein: CASSVNSQVNTEAFF
V gene: TRBV7-8; J gene: TRBJ2-2; D gene: -; CDR3 protein: CASSPRRVGTNTGELFF
V gene: TRBV11-1; J gene: TRBJ2-7; D gene: TRBD1; CDR3 protein: CASSLETGRSYEQYF
V gene: TRBV7-3; J gene: TRBJ2-1; D gene: TRBD1; CDR3 protein: CASSPVRTGTWGEQFF
V gene: TRBV7-7; J gene: TRBJ2-7; D gene: -; CDR3 protein: CASSPSVRGHEQYF
V gene: TRBV25-1; J gene: TRBJ2-1; D gene: TRBD2; CDR3 protein: CASSGSGGDSSYNEQFF
V gene: TRBV20-1; J gene: TRBJ2-3; D gene: TRBD1; CDR3 protein: CSASKGAHTDTQYF
V gene: TRBV7-9; J gene: TRBJ2-5; D gene: -; CDR3 protein: CASSLARQGGAETQYF
V gene: TRBV5-1; J gene: TRBJ2-7; D gene: TRBD1; CDR3 protein: CASSLGDSSYEQYF
V gene: TRBV5-1; J gene: TRBJ1-1; D gene: TRBD1; CDR3 protein: CASSLEGARTEAFF
V gene: TRBV30; J gene: TRBJ1-2; D gene: -; CDR3 protein: CAWSVSEGGYTF
V gene: TRBV24-1; J gene: TRBJ2-3; D gene: TRBD2; CDR3 protein: CATSDYTTSGGTDTQYF
V gene: TRBV19; J gene: TRBJ1-1; D gene: -; CDR3 protein: CASSNGGVTEAFF
V gene: TRBV3-1/TRBV3-2; J gene: TRBJ2-3; D gene: -; CDR3 protein: CASSPEGRDTQYF
V gene: TRBV11-2; J gene: TRBJ2-7; D gene: -; CDR3 protein: CASSTRTNHYEQYF
V gene: TRBV9; J gene: TRBJ1-6; D gene: TRBD1; CDR3 protein: CASSVVPVTGDRNSPLHF
V gene: TRBV19; J gene: TRBJ1-2; D gene: -; CDR3 protein: CASSIRGGVYGYTF
V gene: TRBV24-1; J gene: TRBJ1-5; D gene: TRBD1; CDR3 protein: CATSEYLGQGWGSNQPQHF
V gene: TRBV5-8; J gene: TRBJ2-7; D gene: -; CDR3 protein: CASSLLHRELGYEQYF
V gene: TRBV14; J gene: TRBJ1-1; D gene: -; CDR3 protein: CASSQGRLTEAFF
V gene: TRBV6-5; J gene: TRBJ1-2; D gene: TRBD1; CDR3 protein: CASSSTTGDYGYTF
V gene: TRBV19; J gene: TRBJ1-5; D gene: TRBD1; CDR3 protein: CASSIVGGHQPQHF
V gene: TRBV29-1; J gene: TRBJ2-1; D gene: TRBD1; CDR3 protein: CSVVGTESSYNEQFF